This T cell receptor (beta chain) was obtained from a study of T-cell memory formation after mild COVID-19. Regarding the study as a whole: SARS-CoV-2 specificity was not confirmed for second-wave clones peaking on day 37. Pre-infection memory harbored some responding clones, suggesting cross-reactive memory joined.

Employing constant-segment primers, 5'RACE generated TCR alpha and TCR beta cDNA libraries bearing sample barcodes and UMIs. TCRdb processed the 5' RACE reads anew with MiXCR; each CDR3 protein has one entry. The table includes roughly 400,000 distinct CDR3 sequences, roughly 18% detected once. This clonotype occurred a few times. As yet, its antigen is unknown. Deletions cut 6 bases from V and 7 bases from J, with 18 bases between. Germline assignment: CDR1 SQVTM and CDR2 ANQGSEA. This CDR3 is 13 amino acids long. Sequencing was carried out using PBMCs or a T cell subset sorted from them (not recorded which). The TCR comes from a man aged 18-30 years who had mild COVID-19 (a few samples of this study predate the infection). Cell type and time point are not known. The chain has TRBV29-1 and TRBJ1-2; no clear D. The chain's CDR3 is CSVGHHETIGYTF. In nucleotides, the CDR3 is TGCAGCGTAGGCCATCATGAAACAATTGGCTACACCTTC.